One and the same sample provided the 23 T cell receptor beta chains below, sequenced in a study of naive and memory T cell subsets. Two oligonucleotides, mixed equimolar, formed the beta constant-region primer covering TRBC1 and TRBC2. Four rounds of PCR amplified the ligated cDNA using nested alpha and beta constant-region primers plus SP2. TCRdb processed the UMI-ligation and nested PCR reads anew with MiXCR; each CDR3 protein has one entry. This repertoire shows some 31,000 distinct CDR3 sequences, roughly 18% found once; its top ten account for 3.4%. The source material was effector memory CD4+ T cells from blood. This sample's subset: effector memory, CD45RA- CD27-. The receptors originated from a human donor in good health.

This chain joins TRBV27 and TRBJ2-3; 14 bases match TRBD2. J was trimmed by 2 bases and V by 6 bases; bases with no gene match: 16. The CDR3 extends over 20 amino acids. Germline V gene sequence: CDR1 MNHEY, CDR2 SMNVEV (reference sequence). CDR3 DNA sequence: TGTGCCAGCAGGCGATCGGGACTAGCGGGAGTTGTAGGGGCCACAGATACGCAGTATTTT. As protein: CASRRSGLAGVVGATDTQYF.

There are a few counts of this clonotype. This CDR3 reads CASSFRTGAVYTEAFF. The CDR3 DNA reads as TGTGCCAGCAGCTTTAGGACAGGGGCGGTATACACTGAAGCTTTCTTT. The chain has TRBV5-5 and TRBJ1-1; 9 nucleotides match TRBD1. CDR1 and CDR2 (germline): SGHKS, YYEKEE (reference sequence). The length of the CDR3 is 16 residues. The trim removed 2 bases at V and 3 bases at J, leaving 8 bases unmatched.

This clonotype was counted ten times or more. The chain links TRBV18 to TRBJ1-1; possibly TRBD1 for D (6 bases). Deletions cut 4 bases from V and 0 bases from J, with 12 bases between. The germline gives CDR1 KGHSH, CDR2 LQKENI. This CDR3 has 15 amino acids. Written as DNA, the CDR3 is TGTGCCAGCTCACAATCCGGGACAATGAACACTGAAGCTTTCTTT. It encodes CASSQSGTMNTEAFF.

This clonotype has just a few counts. The V gene is TRBV29-1, the J gene TRBJ2-4, with D perhaps TRBD1 (6 bases). Trimming stripped 5 bases from V and 0 bases from J, with 17 bases between. Per the germline V gene, CDR1 is SQVTM and CDR2 is ANQGSEA. The CDR3 contains 16 residues. For the CDR3, the DNA is TGCAGCGTTCGGCTTTCCGGGACATTAGCCAAAAACATTCAGTACTTC. Translating it yields CSVRLSGTLAKNIQYF. The variable domain in full, completed from reference TRBV29-1 and TRBJ2-4, reads SAVISQKPSRDICQRGTSLTIQCQVDSQVTMMFWYRQQPGQSLTLIATANQGSEATYESGFVIDKFPISRPNLTFSTLTVSNMSPEDSSIYLCSVRLSGTLAKNIQYFGAGTRLSVL.

CDR3 loop: CASSLSGFSTDTQYF. The CDR3 DNA reads TGTGCCAGCAGCTTATCCGGATTTAGCACAGATACGCAGTATTTT. This chain joins TRBV11-2 and TRBJ2-3; unclear D gene. CDR3 length: 15 residues. Trimming cost V 2 bases and J 0 bases, with 9 bases left between them. Germline-derived CDR1 and CDR2 are SGHAT and FQNNGV.

This chain joins TRBV5-1 and TRBJ2-7, with D unclear. Germline CDR1 SGHRS, CDR2 YFSETQ. The CDR3 spans 11 residues. Trimming removed 5 bases from V and 6 bases from J, with 9 bases in between. The CDR3 bases are TGCGCCAGCAGTCAGGTTGCCGAGCAGTACTTC. Its translation: CASSQVAEQYF.

The genes are TRBV3-1 and TRBJ1-3, with TRBD1 as a possible D gene (5 bases). V lost 0 bases to trimming and J lost 0 bases, with 12 bases between them. Per germline, CDR1 LGHDT and CDR2 YNNKEL (reference sequence). This CDR3 spans 17 amino acids. The CDR3 spells CASSQDWGSYSGNTIYF. CDR3 DNA sequence: TGTGCCAGCAGCCAAGATTGGGGGTCCTACTCTGGAAACACCATATATTTT.

In this sample, this clonotype turned up many times. The chain uses TRBV7-2 and TRBJ2-1; no firm D call. V gave up 3 bases and J gave up 7 bases, with 7 bases separating them. There are 12 residues in the CDR3. From germline, CDR1 is SGHTA and CDR2 FQGNSA. In DNA, the CDR3 is TGTGCCAGCAGCTTCGTTCGGAATGAGCAGTTCTTC. Protein product: CASSFVRNEQFF.

This clonotype turned up a few times. The rearrangement joins TRBV6-1 to TRBJ2-7; maybe TRBD1 (6 bases). The length of the CDR3 is 15 residues. Germline lookup yields CDR1 MNHNS and CDR2 SASEGT. V shed 2 bases and J shed 7 bases, with 18 bases lying between them. DNA for the CDR3: TGTGCCAGCAGTGAAATGGGACATACTACGAGGGAGCAGTACTTC. Translated, it gives CASSEMGHTTREQYF.

This clonotype has a single count. In DNA, the CDR3 is TGCAGTGCTAGGTTGAACACTGAAGCTTTCTTT. Its protein is CSARLNTEAFF. This rearrangement joins TRBV20-1 to TRBJ1-1; D call uncertain. CDR1 is DFQATT and CDR2 is SNEGSKA in the germline V gene (reference sequence). The CDR3 length is 11 residues. V was cut by 3 bases and J by 0 bases, with 2 bases left in between.

The chain has TRBV27 and TRBJ2-7, with a tentative D call TRBD1 (5 bases). The CDR3 sequence is 14 residues long. The V and J ends lost 5 bases and 4 bases respectively, with 15 bases between them. Germline V gene lookup returns CDR1 MNHEY and CDR2 SMNVEV (reference sequence). CDR3 loop: CASSIGYRFYEQYF. DNA for the CDR3: TGTGCCAGCAGTATCGGCTACAGGTTTTACGAGCAGTACTTC.

This clonotype has a count of ten or more. Here the CDR3 DNA reads TGCAGTGCTAGACCTTTGGCGGGAGTTAAGGGCTACGAGCAGTACTTC. Translating it yields CSARPLAGVKGYEQYF. V is TRBV20-1 and J is TRBJ2-7, with 7 bases fitting TRBD2. Trimming at V came to 2 bases and at J to 3 bases, leaving 13 bases not matched to a gene. This CDR3 contains 16 residues. CDR1 and CDR2 (germline): DFQATT, SNEGSKA (reference sequence).

The sample holds one count of this clonotype. This sequence joins TRBV6-6 and TRBJ2-3; D call uncertain. The CDR3 is made up of 14 amino acids. V lost 2 bases, J lost 2 bases, and 8 bases lay in between. Germline CDR1 MNHNY, CDR2 SVGAGI (reference sequence). The CDR3 DNA reads as TGTGCCAGCAGTTACACTGGACCCACAGATACGCAGTATTTT. This translates into CASSYTGPTDTQYF.

This clonotype was seen more than once but under ten times. V usage is TRBV28 and J usage is TRBJ2-7; 7 nucleotides match TRBD1. Germline V lookup: CDR1 MDHEN, CDR2 SYDVKM. The CDR3 is 15 amino acids. V was clipped by 6 bases and J by 9 bases; unmatched bases: 17. In DNA, the CDR3 is TGTGCCAGCAGCAATAGACAGGGTGGACCTACGGTGCAGTACTTC. The encoded protein is CASSNRQGGPTVQYF.

This clonotype has more than one count but fewer than ten. The V gene is TRBV7-2, the J gene TRBJ2-7; TRBD1 might be the D (6 bases). V was cut by 2 bases and J by 3 bases, with 11 bases left in between. Germline V gives CDR1 SGHTA, CDR2 FQGNSA. The CDR3 runs to 14 residues. The CDR3 coding sequence is TGTGCCAGCAGCTTAAGGGGGACGGACTACGAGCAGTACTTC. Translating gives CASSLRGTDYEQYF.

V gene TRBV6-1 combines with J gene TRBJ2-7; TRBD1 is a possible D gene (6 bases). The CDR3 covers 13 residues. Trimming removed 7 bases at V and 3 bases at J, with 13 bases between. CDR1 and CDR2 from the germline V gene are MNHNS and SASEGT. CDR3 DNA: TGTGCCAGCAAAGGTACAGGGTTCTACGAGCAGTACTTC. As protein: CASKGTGFYEQYF.

There are a few counts of this clonotype. The rearrangement joins TRBV6-6 to TRBJ2-3, with D unresolved. Germline CDR1 is MNHNY and CDR2 is SVGAGI (reference sequence). CDR3 length: 16 amino acids. V was cut by 2 bases and J by 0 bases, with 12 bases left in between. This chain's CDR3 is CASSYRQTTSTDTQYF. The DNA of the CDR3 is TGTGCCAGCAGTTACCGGCAGACAACTAGCACAGATACGCAGTATTTT.

This clonotype was detected a few times. The V call is TRBV20-1, the J call TRBJ2-5, with D maybe TRBD2 (6 bases). CDR3 length equals 14 residues. Germline V gives CDR1 DFQATT, CDR2 SNEGSKA (reference sequence). Trimming removed 2 bases at V and 0 bases at J, with 10 bases between. The CDR3 spells CSARLRRDQETQYF. In DNA form, the CDR3 reads TGCAGTGCTAGATTGAGGAGGGACCAAGAGACCCAGTACTTC.

This clonotype has more than one count but fewer than ten. The chain joins TRBV6-5 to TRBJ2-1; 8 bases line up with TRBD1. Trimming cost V 1 base and J 1 base; bases outside gene matches: 3. The CDR3 extends over 16 amino acids. The V gene's germline CDR1 is MNHEY and CDR2 SVGAGI. The CDR3 is CASSYWQGASYNEQFF. CDR3 DNA sequence: TGTGCCAGCAGTTACTGGCAGGGGGCGTCCTACAATGAGCAGTTCTTC.

J is TRBJ1-1 and V is TRBV18, with D possibly TRBD1 on 5 matching bases. CDR1 is KGHSH and CDR2 is LQKENI in the germline V gene. This CDR3 comprises 19 residues. V was pared by 3 bases and J by 1 base, with 24 bases between. The CDR3 bases are TGTGCCAGCTCACCCCTACTGTTAACACGGACGGGGGGGAACACTGAAGCTTTCTTT. The encoded protein is CASSPLLLTRTGGNTEAFF.

This clonotype was counted ten times or more. The rearrangement joins TRBV4-1 to TRBJ2-1, with TRBD2 matching over 13 bases. V shed 2 bases and J 12 bases; nucleotides not matched to a gene: 22. Per the germline V gene, CDR1 is MGHRA and CDR2 is YSYEKL. The CDR3 runs 20 residues. CDR3 sequence (DNA): TGCGCCAGCAGCCAACCGGGACAGGGCCACGGGACTAGCGGGAAAATGGGGCAGTTCTTC. Its translation: CASSQPGQGHGTSGKMGQFF.

This rearrangement joins TRBV2 to TRBJ2-1, with 9 bases identical to TRBD2. The CDR3 loop spans 14 amino acids. With 8 bases clipped from V and 3 bases from J, the junction kept 5 bases outside the gene matches. The V gene's germline CDR1 is SNHLY and CDR2 FYNNEI. The CDR3 DNA reads as TGTGCCAGCGAGACTAGCGGAGTCTACAATGAGCAGTTCTTC. This translates into CASETSGVYNEQFF. Using reference TRBV2 and TRBJ2-1 for the parts outside the CDR3, the full variable domain is EPEVTQTPSHQVTQMGQEVILRCVPISNHLYFYWYRQILGQKVEFLVSFYNNEISEKSEIFDDQFSVERPDGSNFTLKIRSTKLEDSAMYFCASETSGVYNEQFFGPGTRLTVL.

Many counts were recorded for this clonotype. V usage is TRBV14 and J usage is TRBJ2-1; no definite D call. The CDR3 runs 15 residues. Germline V lookup: CDR1 SGHDN, CDR2 FVKESK. V was trimmed by 0 bases and J by 9 bases, leaving 15 bases between them. CDR3 amino acids: CASSQDMGFSSEQFF. The CDR3 bases are TGTGCCAGCAGCCAAGACATGGGGTTTTCCAGTGAGCAGTTCTTC.